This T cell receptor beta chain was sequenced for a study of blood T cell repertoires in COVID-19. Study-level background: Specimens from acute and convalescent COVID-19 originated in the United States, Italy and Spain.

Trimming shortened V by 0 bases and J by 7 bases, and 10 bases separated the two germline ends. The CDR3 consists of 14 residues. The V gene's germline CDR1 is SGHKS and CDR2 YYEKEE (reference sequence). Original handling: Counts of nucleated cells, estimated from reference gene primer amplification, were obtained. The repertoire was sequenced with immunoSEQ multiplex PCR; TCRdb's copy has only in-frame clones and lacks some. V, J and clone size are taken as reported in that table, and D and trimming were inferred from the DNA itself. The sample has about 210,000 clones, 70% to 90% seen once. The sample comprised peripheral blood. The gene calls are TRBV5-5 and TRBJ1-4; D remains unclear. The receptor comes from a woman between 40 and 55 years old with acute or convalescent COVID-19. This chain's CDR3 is CASSLEGAGEKLFF. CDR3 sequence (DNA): TGTGCCAGCAGCTTGGAGGGAGCAGGTGAAAAACTGTTTTTT.